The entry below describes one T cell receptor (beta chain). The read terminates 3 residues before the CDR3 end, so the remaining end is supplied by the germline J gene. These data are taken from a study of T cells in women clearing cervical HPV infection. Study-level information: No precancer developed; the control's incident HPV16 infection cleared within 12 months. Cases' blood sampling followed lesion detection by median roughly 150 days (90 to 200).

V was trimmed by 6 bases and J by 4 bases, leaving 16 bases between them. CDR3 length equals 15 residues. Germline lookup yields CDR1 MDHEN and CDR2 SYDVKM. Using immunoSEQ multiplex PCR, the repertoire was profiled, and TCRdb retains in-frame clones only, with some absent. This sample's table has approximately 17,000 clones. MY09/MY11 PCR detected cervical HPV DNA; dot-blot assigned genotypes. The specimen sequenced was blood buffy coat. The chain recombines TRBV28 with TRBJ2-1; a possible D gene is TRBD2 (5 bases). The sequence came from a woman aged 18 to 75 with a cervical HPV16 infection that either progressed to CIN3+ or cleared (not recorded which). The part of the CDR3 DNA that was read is TGTGCCAGCAGCCGGACTCCGACATTTTACAATGAG. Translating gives CASSRTPTFYNE. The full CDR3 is CASSRTPTFYNEQFF.